These 29 T cell receptor beta chains share one sample of origin, sequenced in a study of blood T cell repertoires in COVID-19. Only in-frame clones appear in the TCRdb table, and some are missing; sequencing was by immunoSEQ multiplex PCR. The data show about 310,000 clones, 70% to 90% seen once. The specimen sequenced was peripheral blood. The receptors were gathered from a woman aged 45-59 years who had recovered from COVID-19.

CDR3: CASSPGSLKNTEAFF. In DNA form, the CDR3 reads TGTGCCAGCAGCCCCGGTAGCCTGAAGAACACTGAAGCTTTCTTT. The rearrangement links TRBV9 to TRBJ1-1; no clear D. V lost 4 bases, J lost 1 base, and 14 bases lay in between. CDR1 is SGDLS, CDR2 YYNGEE, per germline. The CDR3 runs to 15 residues.

This clone showed up just once. V is TRBV3-1 (or the pseudogene TRBV3-2) and J is TRBJ2-3; a possible D gene is TRBD1 (5 bases). Trimming shortened V by 4 bases and J by 4 bases, and 24 bases separated the two germline ends. Germline lookup yields CDR1 LGHDT and CDR2 YNNKEL (reference sequence). The length of the CDR3 is 18 residues. CDR3 protein: CASSPGLTAQGMSDTQYF. Written as DNA, the CDR3 is TGTGCCAGCAGCCCCGGTTTGACTGCCCAGGGAATGTCAGATACGCAGTATTTT.

This chain connects TRBV14 to TRBJ1-6; D perhaps matches TRBD1 (5 bases). The CDR3 runs to 16 residues. Per the germline V gene, CDR1 is SGHDN and CDR2 is FVKESK. Deletions cut 1 base from V and 9 bases from J, with 16 bases between. This CDR3 is CASSQAPGPGSSPLHF. The CDR3 bases are TGTGCCAGCAGCCAAGCCCCGGGACCCGGGAGTTCACCCCTCCACTTT.

The table lists this clone with a few counts. V and J are TRBV11-3 and TRBJ2-3; 14 bases are a match to TRBD2. Germline lookup yields CDR1 SGHNT and CDR2 YENEEA. V gave up 5 bases and J gave up 3 bases; unmatched junction bases: 4. CDR3 size: 16 residues. The CDR3 sequence is CASSQGTSGRTDTQYF. CDR3 in DNA: TGTGCCAGCAGCCAAGGGACTAGCGGGAGAACAGATACGCAGTATTTT.

Here the CDR3 DNA reads TGTGCCAGCAGAGGCGTCCGGGGGGGAATAAAAGCTTTCTTT. The encoded protein is CASRGVRGGIKAFF. The rearrangement uses TRBV6-5 and TRBJ1-1; perhaps TRBD1 as D (5 bases). In germline, CDR1 is MNHEY, CDR2 SVGAGI. The CDR3 loop spans 14 amino acids. Trimming cost V 6 bases and J 9 bases, with 20 bases left between them.

The gene calls are TRBV19 and TRBJ2-3; TRBD2 might be the D (8 bases). Trimming removed 3 bases from V and 6 bases from J, with 22 bases in between. The CDR3 totals 17 residues. Per germline, CDR1 LNHDA and CDR2 SQIVND (reference sequence). CDR3 region: CASSMGLGGGRGDTQYF. The DNA for the CDR3 is TGTGCCAGTAGTATGGGACTAGGAGGGGGCCGAGGGGATACGCAGTATTTT.

This chain connects TRBV19 to TRBJ1-1; no firm D call. V was pared by 0 bases and J by 5 bases, with 22 bases between. Germline values: CDR1 LNHDA, CDR2 SQIVND (reference sequence). The CDR3 is 18 amino acids. CDR3 sequence: CASSIDWASYAERTEAFF. DNA for the CDR3: TGTGCCAGTAGTATAGATTGGGCCTCCTATGCCGAACGGACTGAAGCTTTCTTT.

V is TRBV6-2 or TRBV6-3 and J is TRBJ1-1; D is unresolved. Trimming stripped 6 bases from V and 2 bases from J, with 13 bases between. Germline V CDR1 and CDR2: MNHEY, SVGEGT. The CDR3 consists of 14 residues. Here the CDR3 reads CASSRAWANTEAFF. In nucleotides, the CDR3 is TGTGCCAGCAGCCGGGCCTGGGCCAACACTGAAGCTTTCTTT.

The chain links TRBV24-1 to TRBJ1-2, with a possible D match to TRBD1 (5 bases). Trimming pared 0 bases from V and 6 bases from J, leaving 13 bases between. The CDR3 has 15 amino acids. Germline V gives CDR1 KGHDR, CDR2 SFDVKD. CDR3 bases: TGTGCCACCAGTGATTTGCTGCAGGGTGGGAATGGCTACACCTTC. Its protein is CATSDLLQGGNGYTF.

The V and J genes are TRBV2 and TRBJ1-1; 9 positions match TRBD1. The CDR3 has 14 residues. J lost 8 bases, V lost 5 bases, and 9 bases had no gene match. Germline V lookup: CDR1 SNHLY, CDR2 FYNNEI. The CDR3 nucleotides read TGTGCCAGCAGTACACAGGGGGCGTACGTGGAAGCTTTCTTT. Protein product: CASSTQGAYVEAFF.

The rearrangement links TRBV7-8 to TRBJ1-5; D possibly corresponds to TRBD1 (5 bases). Trimming removed 1 base from V and 4 bases from J, with 8 bases in between. Germline V gives CDR1 SGHVS, CDR2 FQNEAQ. The CDR3 loop spans 14 amino acids. For the CDR3, the DNA is TGTGCCAGCAGCTTAGGAGCAGGGAATCAGCCCCAGCATTTT. This codes for CASSLGAGNQPQHF.

The chain couples TRBV5-1 to TRBJ1-3, with D perhaps TRBD1 (5 bases). Trimming took off 0 bases at V and 0 bases at J, with 7 bases between the two ends. The CDR3 has 15 amino acids. Germline V CDR1 and CDR2: SGHRS, YFSETQ. In DNA form, the CDR3 reads TGCGCCAGCAGCTTGGAAGGGGTCTCTGGAAACACCATATATTTT. Its translation: CASSLEGVSGNTIYF.

CDR3 DNA: TGTGCCAGCAGCTTAGTTGCCCTTTGGCGGTCCGGGGAGCTGTTTTTT. Its protein product is CASSLVALWRSGELFF. The chain has TRBV7-2 and TRBJ2-2; no reliable D call. This CDR3 region has 16 residues. The V end was cut by 1 base, the J end by 6 bases, with 15 bases between. Germline assignment: CDR1 SGHTA and CDR2 FQGNSA.

The chain is built from TRBV30 and TRBJ1-6, with D possibly matching TRBD1 (5 bases). Trimming shortened V by 1 base and J by 9 bases, and 22 bases separated the two germline ends. This CDR3 has 17 residues. CDR1 and CDR2 from the germline V gene are GTSNPN and SVGIG (reference sequence). This chain's CDR3 is CAWSDDSLYRSSSPLHF. In nucleotides, the CDR3 is TGTGCCTGGAGTGACGATAGCCTATACAGGAGTAGTTCACCCCTCCACTTT.

This chain joins TRBV18 and TRBJ2-1, with 16 bases fitting TRBD2. V lost 3 bases and J lost 9; bases outside the gene matches: 5. The CDR3 sequence is 16 residues long. Germline V gene lookup returns CDR1 KGHSH and CDR2 LQKENI. DNA for the CDR3: TGTGCCAGCTCACCGGGACTAGCGGGGGGGCAAGGTGAGCAGTTCTTC. Translating gives CASSPGLAGGQGEQFF.

This chain links TRBV11-3 with TRBJ2-7; 7 nucleotides line up with TRBD1. V was pared by 5 bases and J by 6 bases, with 7 bases of the junction left unmatched. The CDR3 spans 13 residues. Germline V CDR1 and CDR2: SGHNT, YENEEA. The CDR3 DNA follows: TGTGCCAGCAGCCCAAACAGGGGCGGCGAGCAGTACTTC. This gives the protein CASSPNRGGEQYF.

The chain links TRBV9 to TRBJ1-3; possibly TRBD1 for D (6 bases). Per germline, CDR1 SGDLS and CDR2 YYNGEE. This CDR3 has 15 residues. Trimming left V 3 bases short and J 0 bases short, with 10 bases between. The CDR3 sequence is CASSEQGSSGNTIYF. CDR3 nucleotides: TGTGCCAGCAGCGAACAGGGTAGCTCTGGAAACACCATATATTTT. Full variable domain (rest looked up from reference TRBV9 and TRBJ1-3): DSGVTQTPKHLITATGQRVTLRCSPRSGDLSVYWYQQSLDQGLQFLIQYYNGEERAKGNILERFSAQQFPDLHSELNLSSLELGDSALYFCASSEQGSSGNTIYFGEGSWLTVV.

The chain recombines TRBV6-2 or TRBV6-3 with TRBJ2-1, with D perhaps matching TRBD1 (6 bases). V lost 2 bases and J lost 13, with 12 bases in between. In germline, CDR1 is MNHEY, CDR2 SVGEGT. CDR3 length: 12 residues. Written as DNA, the CDR3 is TGTGCCAGCAGTTACCTCTCAGGGGTTCAGTTCTTC. Protein: CASSYLSGVQFF.

This chain joins TRBV28 and TRBJ2-3, with D perhaps matching TRBD2 (5 bases). V lost 4 bases and J 5 bases, leaving 13 bases between the germline ends. The CDR3 covers 14 residues. Germline CDR1 MDHEN, CDR2 SYDVKM. The DNA of the CDR3 is TGTGCCAGCAGTTACCGGGATTCTGGAGATACGCAGTATTTT. It codes for CASSYRDSGDTQYF. The full variable domain, completed using reference TRBV28 and TRBJ2-3, is DVKVTQSSRYLVKRTGEKVFLECVQDMDHENMFWYRQDPGLGLRLIYFSYDVKMKEKGDIPEGYSVSREKKERFSLILESASTNQTSMYLCASSYRDSGDTQYFGPGTRLTVL.

V and J are TRBV29-1 and TRBJ2-7, with 8 bases fitting TRBD1. Germline V lookup: CDR1 SQVTM, CDR2 ANQGSEA. J lost 5 bases, V lost 6 bases, and 3 bases had no gene match. CDR3 length: 11 residues. CDR3 sequence (DNA): TGCAGCGTGCGGACAGGGAACGAGCAGTACTTC. Amino acid sequence: CSVRTGNEQYF.

This chain links TRBV5-1 with TRBJ2-3; 7 bases agree with TRBD2. The V gene end was trimmed by 3 bases and the J gene end by 6 bases; junction bases not matched to a gene: 10. Germline V gene lookup returns CDR1 SGHRS and CDR2 YFSETQ. This CDR3 has 15 residues. The CDR3 sequence is CASSSGGGGGDTQYF. CDR3 DNA: TGCGCCAGCAGCTCGGGCGGGGGAGGTGGTGATACGCAGTATTTT.

The chain uses TRBV10-3 and TRBJ2-3, with 10 bases lining up with TRBD1. Germline V gene sequence: CDR1 ENHRY, CDR2 SYGVKD. V lost 8 bases and J lost 3; bases outside the gene matches: 5. The CDR3 runs 14 residues. The CDR3 nucleotides are TGTGCCATCCAAATGGACAGGGGGACAGATACGCAGTATTTT. Translating it yields CAIQMDRGTDTQYF.

This chain links TRBV4-3 with TRBJ2-1; 10 nucleotides match TRBD1. The CDR3 is 17 amino acids. V dropped 4 bases and J dropped 8; count of bases not matched to a gene: 14. In germline, CDR1 is LGHNA, CDR2 YSLEER. In DNA, the CDR3 is TGCGCCAGCAGCCTCGACTATCGCCGGGACAGGGGCTATGAGCAGTTCTTC. It yields the protein CASSLDYRRDRGYEQFF.

J is TRBJ2-1 and V is TRBV29-1; D call uncertain. The germline V and J ends were trimmed by 2 bases and 0 bases, with 5 bases remaining between them. CDR1 and CDR2 (germline): SQVTM, ANQGSEA. CDR3 length: 13 amino acids. CDR3 sequence: CSVEKSSYNEQFF. CDR3 sequence (DNA): TGCAGCGTTGAAAAGAGCTCCTACAATGAGCAGTTCTTC.

This clone was counted once. The V gene is TRBV30, the J gene TRBJ2-7; D gene uncertain. V was shortened by 2 bases and J by 3 bases, with 5 bases between the two germline ends. The germline V gene encodes CDR1 GTSNPN and CDR2 SVGIG (reference sequence). The CDR3 loop spans 11 amino acids. The DNA for the CDR3 is TGTGCCTGGAGTTCCAACTACGAGCAGTACTTC. As protein: CAWSSNYEQYF.

This rearrangement joins TRBV4-3 to TRBJ2-7, with 7 nucleotides matching TRBD1. This CDR3 has 15 residues. V lost 0 bases to trimming and J lost 2 bases; unmatched junction nucleotides: 4. The germline V gene encodes CDR1 LGHNA and CDR2 YSLEER. The DNA for the CDR3 is TGCGCCAGCAGCCAAGAGAACAGGGGACCCTACGAGCAGTACTTC. Its protein is CASSQENRGPYEQYF.

This chain joins TRBV6-1 and TRBJ1-1; D gene uncertain. The germline gives CDR1 MNHNS, CDR2 SASEGT. V was cut by 2 bases and J by 9 bases, with 7 bases left in between. This CDR3 spans 11 amino acids. CDR3 nucleotide sequence: TGTGCCAGCAGTGAATTGGGCAAAGCTTTCTTT. Translated: CASSELGKAFF.

The chain links TRBV4-2 to TRBJ2-1; 9 nucleotides match TRBD2. Germline CDR1 LGHNA, CDR2 YNFKEQ. The CDR3 loop spans 16 amino acids. V gave up 4 bases and J gave up 8 bases; unmatched junction bases: 12. CDR3 protein: CASSPEKREVGYEQFF. The CDR3 coding sequence is TGTGCCAGCAGCCCCGAGAAGCGGGAGGTTGGTTATGAGCAGTTCTTC.

This CDR3 is CASSRKRTGTPLHF. CDR3 nucleotide sequence: TGTGCCAGCAGCCGCAAGAGAACAGGCACCCCCCTCCACTTT. The rearrangement joins TRBV5-6 to TRBJ1-6; the D gene is possibly TRBD1 (5 bases). The CDR3 totals 14 residues. With 4 bases removed from V and 13 bases from J, the gap between germline ends came to 18 bases. In germline, CDR1 is SGHDT, CDR2 YYEEEE.